The entry that follows covers one T cell receptor beta chain sequence. This entry is derived from a study of blood T cell repertoires in COVID-19. Background on the study: Material from acute and convalescent COVID-19 was sourced from the United States, Italy and Spain. Sample material is recorded as cDNA or gDNA derived from T cells, B-cell-depleted T cells, or PBMCs.

Germline V gene sequence: CDR1 SGHDT, CDR2 YYEEEE. This CDR3 is 13 amino acids long. Trimming took 2 bases from V and 8 from J, leaving 11 bases between them. The table came from immunoSEQ multiplex PCR; TCRdb's copy has only in-frame clones and leaves some out. The sample records some 110,000 clones, roughly nine tenths being singletons. The specimen sequenced was peripheral blood. This sequence joins TRBV5-6 and TRBJ2-1; perhaps TRBD2 as D (5 bases). The receptor was derived from a human donor with active COVID-19. The donor label of this sample is uncertain. The CDR3 coding sequence is TGTGCCAGCAGCTTACCGGACGGGGATGAGCAGTTCTTC. It is translated as CASSLPDGDEQFF.